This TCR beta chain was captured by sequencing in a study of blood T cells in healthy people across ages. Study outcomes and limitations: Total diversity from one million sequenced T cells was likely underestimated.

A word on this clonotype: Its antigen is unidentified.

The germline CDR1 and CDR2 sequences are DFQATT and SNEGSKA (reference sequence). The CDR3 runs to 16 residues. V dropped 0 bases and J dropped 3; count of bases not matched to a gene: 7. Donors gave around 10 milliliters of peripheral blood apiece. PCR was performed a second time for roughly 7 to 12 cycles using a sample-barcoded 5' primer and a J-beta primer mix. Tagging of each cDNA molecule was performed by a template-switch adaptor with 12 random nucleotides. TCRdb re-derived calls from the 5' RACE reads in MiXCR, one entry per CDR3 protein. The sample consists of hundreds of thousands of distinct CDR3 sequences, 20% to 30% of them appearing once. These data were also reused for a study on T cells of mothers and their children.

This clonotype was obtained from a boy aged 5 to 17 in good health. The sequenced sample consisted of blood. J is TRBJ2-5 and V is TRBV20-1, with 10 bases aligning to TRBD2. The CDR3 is CSARDLGTSAKETQYF. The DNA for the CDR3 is TGCAGTGCTAGAGATCTGGGGACTAGCGCCAAAGAGACCCAGTACTTC.